The sequence of this TCR beta chain was determined in a study of T cell responses to AZD1222 COVID-19 vaccine. The assay was immunoSEQ multiplex PCR, and TCRdb's table has in-frame clones only and misses some. Seen here are 120,000 to 150,000 clones, 70% to 90% observed once, and the top ten hold over 4.5%. Pooled samples include second doses given at about 4 or 12 weeks. This clone has just a few counts. The antigen remains undetermined. After removal of 2 bases from V and 4 bases from J, the junction contained 6 bases not matched to a gene. The CDR3 is made up of 15 amino acids. Germline V CDR1 and CDR2: MDHEN, SYDVKM. The study, taken as a whole, reports: Mostly white British, mostly female donors; authors suggested clonal diversity may be underestimated.

The sequence was collected from an adult who received the AZD1222 COVID-19 vaccine. The sample consisted of peripheral blood, taken 28 days after the second AZD1222 dose. The chain joins TRBV28 to TRBJ1-2; TRBD1 aligns across 8 bases. DNA for the CDR3: TGTGCCAGCAGTTTAGTCTACAGGGGGAGCTATGGCTACACCTTC. Protein sequence: CASSLVYRGSYGYTF.